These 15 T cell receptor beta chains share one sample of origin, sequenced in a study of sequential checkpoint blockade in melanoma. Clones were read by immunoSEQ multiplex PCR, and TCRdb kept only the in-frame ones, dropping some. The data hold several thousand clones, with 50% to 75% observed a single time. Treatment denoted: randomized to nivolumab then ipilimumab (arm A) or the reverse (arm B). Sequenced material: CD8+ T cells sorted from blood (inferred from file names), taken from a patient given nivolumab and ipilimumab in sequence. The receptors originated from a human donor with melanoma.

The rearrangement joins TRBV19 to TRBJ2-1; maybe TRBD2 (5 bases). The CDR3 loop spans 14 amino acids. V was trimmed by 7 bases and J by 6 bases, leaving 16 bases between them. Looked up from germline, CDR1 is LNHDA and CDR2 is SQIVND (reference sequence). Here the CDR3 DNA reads TGTGCCAGTAAGTCGGCGGGCGTTGGCAATGAGCAGTTCTTC. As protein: CASKSAGVGNEQFF.

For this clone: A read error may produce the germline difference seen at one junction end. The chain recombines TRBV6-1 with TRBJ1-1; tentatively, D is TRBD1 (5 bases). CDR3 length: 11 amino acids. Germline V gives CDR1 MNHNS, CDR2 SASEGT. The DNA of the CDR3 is TGTGCCAGCAGTGAGTTCAGGGATTGGCACTTT. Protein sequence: CASSEFRDWHF.

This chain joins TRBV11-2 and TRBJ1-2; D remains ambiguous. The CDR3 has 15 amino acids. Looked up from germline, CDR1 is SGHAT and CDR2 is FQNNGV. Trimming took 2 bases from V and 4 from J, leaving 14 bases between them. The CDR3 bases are TGTGCCAGCAGCTTACTGGCAGGAGGGAGCTATGGCTACACCTTC. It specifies CASSLLAGGSYGYTF.

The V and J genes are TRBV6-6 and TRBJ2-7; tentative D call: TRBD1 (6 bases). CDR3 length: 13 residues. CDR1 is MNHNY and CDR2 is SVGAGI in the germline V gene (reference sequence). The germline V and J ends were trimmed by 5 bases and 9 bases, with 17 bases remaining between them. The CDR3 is CASSPRGILWQYF. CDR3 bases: TGTGCCAGCAGTCCCAGGGGCATCCTCTGGCAGTACTTC.

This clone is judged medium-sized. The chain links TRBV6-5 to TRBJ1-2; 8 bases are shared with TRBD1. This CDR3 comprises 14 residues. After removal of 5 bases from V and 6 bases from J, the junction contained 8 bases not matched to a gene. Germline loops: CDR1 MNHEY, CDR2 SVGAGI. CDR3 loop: CASSVQGGSNGYTF. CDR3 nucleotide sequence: TGTGCCAGCAGTGTACAGGGGGGTTCAAATGGCTACACCTTC.

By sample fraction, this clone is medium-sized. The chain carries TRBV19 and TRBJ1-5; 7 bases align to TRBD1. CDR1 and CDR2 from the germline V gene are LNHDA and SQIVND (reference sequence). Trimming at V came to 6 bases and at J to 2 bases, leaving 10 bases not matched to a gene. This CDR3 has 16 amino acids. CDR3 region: CASRDREYGGNQPQHF. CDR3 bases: TGTGCCAGTAGAGACAGGGAATACGGGGGCAATCAGCCCCAGCATTTT.

The chain's CDR3 is CASSGGTGGTYEQYF. CDR3 in DNA: TGCGCCAGCAGTGGCGGGACAGGGGGAACTTACGAGCAGTACTTC. The rearrangement uses TRBV10-2 and TRBJ2-7, with TRBD1 matching over 11 bases. J gave up 4 bases and V 4 bases, and 6 bases lay outside the gene matches. CDR1 and CDR2 (germline): WSHSY, SAAADI. The CDR3 runs to 15 residues.

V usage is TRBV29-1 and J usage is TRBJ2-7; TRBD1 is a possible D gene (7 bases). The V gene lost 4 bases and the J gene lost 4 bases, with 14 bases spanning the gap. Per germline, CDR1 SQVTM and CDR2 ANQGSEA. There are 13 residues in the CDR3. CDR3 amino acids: CSVVGGGGYEQYF. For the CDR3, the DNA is TGCAGCGTTGTTGGAGGGGGCGGATACGAGCAGTACTTC.

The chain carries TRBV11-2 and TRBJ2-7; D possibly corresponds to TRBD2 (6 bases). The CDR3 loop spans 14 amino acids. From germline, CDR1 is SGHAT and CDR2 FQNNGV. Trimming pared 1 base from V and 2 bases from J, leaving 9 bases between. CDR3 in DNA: TGTGCCAGCAGCTTAGTTACGGGGGCCTACGAGCAGTACTTC. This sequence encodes CASSLVTGAYEQYF.

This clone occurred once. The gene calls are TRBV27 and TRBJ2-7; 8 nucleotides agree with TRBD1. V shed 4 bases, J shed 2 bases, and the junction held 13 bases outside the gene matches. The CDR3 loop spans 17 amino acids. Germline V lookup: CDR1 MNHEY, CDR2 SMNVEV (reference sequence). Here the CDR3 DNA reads TGTGCCAGCAGTTCATTAACTCGGACAGGGTTTACCTACGAGCAGTACTTC. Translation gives CASSSLTRTGFTYEQYF.

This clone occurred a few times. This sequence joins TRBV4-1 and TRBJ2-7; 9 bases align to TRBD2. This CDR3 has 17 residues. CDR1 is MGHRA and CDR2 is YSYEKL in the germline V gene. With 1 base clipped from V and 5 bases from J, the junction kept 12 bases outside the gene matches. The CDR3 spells CASSQGLAGSQRDEQYF. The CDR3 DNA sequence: TGCGCCAGCAGCCAAGGTCTAGCGGGATCACAGAGGGACGAGCAGTACTTC.

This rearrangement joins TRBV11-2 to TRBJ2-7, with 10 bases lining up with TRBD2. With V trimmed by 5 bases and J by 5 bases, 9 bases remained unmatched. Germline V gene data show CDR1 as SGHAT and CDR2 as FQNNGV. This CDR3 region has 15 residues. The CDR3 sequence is CASSPPGLANHEQYF. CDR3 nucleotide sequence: TGTGCCAGCAGCCCACCGGGACTAGCGAATCACGAGCAGTACTTC.

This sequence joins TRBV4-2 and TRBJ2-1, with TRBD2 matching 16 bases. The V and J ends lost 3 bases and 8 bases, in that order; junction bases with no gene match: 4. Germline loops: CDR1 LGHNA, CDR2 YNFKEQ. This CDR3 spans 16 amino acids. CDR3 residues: CASSHGTSGRAYEQFF. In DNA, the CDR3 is TGTGCCAGCAGCCACGGGACTAGCGGGAGGGCATATGAGCAGTTCTTC.

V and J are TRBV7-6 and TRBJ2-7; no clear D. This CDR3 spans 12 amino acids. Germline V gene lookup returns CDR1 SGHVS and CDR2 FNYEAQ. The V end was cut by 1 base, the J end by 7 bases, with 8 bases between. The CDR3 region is CASSLDTREQYF. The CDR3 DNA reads TGTGCCAGCAGCTTAGATACCCGGGAGCAGTACTTC.

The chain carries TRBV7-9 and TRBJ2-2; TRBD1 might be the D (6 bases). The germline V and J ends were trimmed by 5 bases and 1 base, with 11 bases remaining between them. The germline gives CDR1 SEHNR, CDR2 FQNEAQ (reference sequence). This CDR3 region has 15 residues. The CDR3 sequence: CASSQRTVNTGELFF. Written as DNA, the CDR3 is TGTGCCAGCAGCCAACGGACAGTGAACACCGGGGAGCTGTTTTTT.